Presented here are 20 T cell receptor beta chains from one specimen sequenced in a study of T cell responses to AZD1222 COVID-19 vaccine. Produced via immunoSEQ multiplex PCR; TCRdb's table is partial and in-frame only. Among 150,000 to 200,000 clones listed, 85% to 95% were seen once. This specimen was peripheral blood, taken on day 0 of AZD1222 vaccination. The receptors stem from an adult in good health.

This clone appeared a single time. The chain combines TRBV3-1 (or the pseudogene TRBV3-2) with TRBJ1-2; D uncertain. Germline V CDR1 and CDR2: LGHDT, YNNKEL (reference sequence). Trimming removed 1 base from V and 1 base from J, with 7 bases in between. CDR3 length: 14 residues. The CDR3 here is CASSQGTRNYGYTF. As DNA, the CDR3 is TGTGCCAGCAGCCAAGGCACTCGTAACTATGGCTACACCTTC.

Comments on this clone: This sample includes further DNA sequences coding for the same CDR3. This chain uses TRBV29-1 with TRBJ2-5, with D uncertain. The V gene's germline CDR1 is SQVTM and CDR2 ANQGSEA. This CDR3 is built from 11 residues. Trimming cost V 4 bases and J 7 bases, with 10 bases left between them. The CDR3 here is CSVVTRGTQYF. For the CDR3, the DNA is TGCAGCGTTGTTACCCGTGGGACCCAGTACTTC.

The chain combines TRBV7-9 with TRBJ1-1; D perhaps matches TRBD1 (5 bases). The CDR3 runs to 12 residues. CDR1 is SEHNR, CDR2 FQNEAQ, per germline (reference sequence). V was cut by 7 bases and J by 3 bases, with 9 bases left in between. In nucleotides, the CDR3 is TGTGCCAGCACCCGGGGCTACACTGAAGCTTTCTTT. Translated, it gives CASTRGYTEAFF.

The V call is TRBV27, the J call TRBJ1-1; the D is unclear. This CDR3 region has 15 residues. Germline assignment: CDR1 MNHEY and CDR2 SMNVEV (reference sequence). Deletions cut 6 bases from V and 3 bases from J, with 17 bases between. The CDR3 DNA sequence: TGTGCCAGCAGCCGGGCCGGGCCCGGTTACACTGAAGCTTTCTTT. This encodes CASSRAGPGYTEAFF.

The V gene is TRBV5-1, the J gene TRBJ2-1; 10 bases align to TRBD2. CDR3 length equals 15 residues. V lost 4 bases, J lost 3 bases, and 4 bases stayed unmatched. CDR1 and CDR2 (germline): SGHRS, YFSETQ. The CDR3 DNA reads as TGCGCCAGCAGCCCGTCTAGCGGGAGCTACAATGAGCAGTTCTTC. Protein product: CASSPSSGSYNEQFF. The full variable domain, its missing parts supplied by reference TRBV5-1 and TRBJ2-1, is KAGVTQTPRYLIKTRGQQVTLSCSPISGHRSVSWYQQTPGQGLQFLFEYFSETQRNKGNFPGRFSGRQFSNSRSEMNVSTLELGDSALYLCASSPSSGSYNEQFFGPGTRLTVL.

This chain connects TRBV4-1 to TRBJ2-7; tentative D call: TRBD1 (6 bases). Germline CDR1 and CDR2: MGHRA and YSYEKL. V lost 1 base to trimming and J lost 4 bases, with 8 bases between them. The CDR3 sequence is 13 residues long. In nucleotides, the CDR3 is TGCGCCAGCAGCCAAGTACAGGGATACGAGCAGTACGTC. Protein product: CASSQVQGYEQYV.

This rearrangement joins TRBV5-1 to TRBJ1-6; 9 bases are a match to TRBD1. The CDR3 runs to 16 residues. V was clipped by 0 bases and J by 5 bases; unmatched bases: 3. Looked up from germline, CDR1 is SGHRS and CDR2 is YFSETQ. CDR3 DNA: TGCGCCAGCAGCTTGGGACAGGGGGGCAATAATTCACCCCTCCACTTT. Protein sequence: CASSLGQGGNNSPLHF. Based on the CDR3 plus reference TRBV5-1 and TRBJ1-6, the full variable domain is KAGVTQTPRYLIKTRGQQVTLSCSPISGHRSVSWYQQTPGQGLQFLFEYFSETQRNKGNFPGRFSGRQFSNSRSEMNVSTLELGDSALYLCASSLGQGGNNSPLHFGNGTRLTVT.

In its sample, this clone was seen once. The chain couples TRBV15 to TRBJ1-2, with 10 bases lining up with TRBD1. The CDR3 sequence is 15 residues long. Trimming took 3 bases from V and 5 from J; bases not matched to a gene: 6. CDR1 LNHNV and CDR2 YYDKDF come from the germline V gene (reference sequence). The CDR3 is CATSRDPGQGYGYTF. DNA of the CDR3: TGTGCCACCAGCAGGGACCCGGGACAGGGGTATGGCTACACCTTC.

The chain has TRBV5-6 and TRBJ2-7; TRBD1 matches 7 bases. The CDR3 consists of 15 residues. J gave up 2 bases and V 4 bases, and 9 bases lay outside the gene matches. Germline V gene lookup returns CDR1 SGHDT and CDR2 YYEEEE. The CDR3 sequence: CASSESSGTAYEQYF. CDR3 DNA: TGTGCCAGCAGCGAATCATCCGGGACAGCCTACGAGCAGTACTTC.

The CDR3 loop reads CASSPSPPGRFSYEQYF. CDR3 bases: TGTGCCAGCAGCCCCAGTCCCCCCGGGAGGTTTTCCTACGAGCAGTACTTC. V and J are TRBV7-6 and TRBJ2-7, with TRBD2 matching over 7 bases. Germline V gene sequence: CDR1 SGHVS, CDR2 FNYEAQ. The CDR3 is made up of 17 amino acids. Trimming removed 5 bases from V and 1 base from J; junction bases left unmatched: 14. Variable domain in full (rest from reference TRBV7-6 and TRBJ2-7): GAGVSQSPRYKVTKRGQDVALRCDPISGHVSLYWYRQALGQGPEFLTYFNYEAQQDKSGLPNDRFSAERPEGSISTLTIQRTEQRDSAMYRCASSPSPPGRFSYEQYFGPGTRLTVT.

V gene TRBV6-2 or TRBV6-3 combines with J gene TRBJ1-2; D remains ambiguous. CDR1 is MNHEY, CDR2 SVGEGT, per germline. V was clipped by 6 bases and J by 7 bases, with 12 bases between them. CDR3 length equals 12 residues. Here the CDR3 reads CASSRDTSGYTF. As DNA, the CDR3 is TGTGCCAGCAGCCGGGATACAAGTGGCTACACCTTC.

V and J are TRBV3-1 (or the pseudogene TRBV3-2) and TRBJ1-5, with TRBD1 matching 9 bases. Germline CDR1 and CDR2: LGHDT and YNNKEL (reference sequence). The CDR3 covers 19 residues. The J segment lost 7 bases and the V segment lost 0 bases, leaving 16 bases of the junction unmatched. The CDR3: CASSQDQDRGGGGSQPQHF. Written as DNA, the CDR3 is TGTGCCAGCAGCCAAGATCAAGACAGGGGGGGTGGGGGAAGCCAGCCCCAGCATTTT.

The chain recombines TRBV6-5 with TRBJ2-1; 10 positions match TRBD2. This CDR3 region has 15 residues. The germline V gene has CDR1 MNHEY and CDR2 SVGAGI. The ends lost 5 bases at V and 6 bases at J; junction bases unmatched: 7. CDR3: CASSQGTSATNEQFF. CDR3 nucleotides: TGTGCCAGCAGTCAGGGGACTAGCGCGACCAATGAGCAGTTCTTC.

The J gene is TRBJ1-1, the V gene TRBV30; D ambiguous. The CDR3 totals 13 residues. V was pared by 4 bases and J by 0 bases, with 9 bases between. Germline loops: CDR1 GTSNPN, CDR2 SVGIG (reference sequence). This chain's CDR3 is CAWNRGLNTEAFF. In DNA, the CDR3 is TGTGCCTGGAACCGCGGACTGAACACTGAAGCTTTCTTT.

Concerning this clone: The sample holds other DNA sequences that translate to the same CDR3. This chain joins TRBV18 and TRBJ1-1; no clear D. Trimming shortened V by 0 bases and J by 2 bases, and 1 base separated the two germline ends. Germline values: CDR1 KGHSH, CDR2 LQKENI. The CDR3 loop spans 12 amino acids. CDR3 in DNA: TGTGCCAGCTCACCACCAAACACTGAAGCTTTCTTT. It codes for CASSPPNTEAFF.

V usage is TRBV19 and J usage is TRBJ1-5; D ambiguous. The CDR3 extends over 15 amino acids. The V gene's germline CDR1 is LNHDA and CDR2 SQIVND (reference sequence). V lost 7 bases and J 2 bases, leaving 15 bases between the germline ends. Here the CDR3 reads CASIRVPGGNQPQHF. CDR3 DNA sequence: TGTGCCAGTATTAGAGTACCCGGGGGCAATCAGCCCCAGCATTTT. Full variable domain (missing parts from reference TRBV19 and TRBJ1-5): DGGITQSPKYLFRKEGQNVTLSCEQNLNHDAMYWYRQDPGQGLRLIYYSQIVNDFQKGDIAEGYSVSREKKESFPLTVTSAQKNPTAFYLCASIRVPGGNQPQHFGDGTRLSIL.

The chain has TRBV14 and TRBJ2-1; D might be TRBD2 (6 bases). CDR1 is SGHDN and CDR2 is FVKESK in the germline V gene. Trimming shortened V by 1 base and J by 10 bases, and 11 bases separated the two germline ends. The CDR3 contains 13 residues. CDR3 in DNA: TGTGCCAGCAGCCAAGGACGGCTAGCGGAGCAGTTCTTC. Residues: CASSQGRLAEQFF.

The chain couples TRBV5-4 to TRBJ2-1, with D maybe TRBD1 (6 bases). The CDR3 is 15 amino acids. The germline V gene has CDR1 SGHNT and CDR2 YYREEE (reference sequence). Deletions cut 4 bases from V and 3 bases from J, with 14 bases between. Here the CDR3 reads CASSDLRGFYNEQFF. The CDR3 DNA reads as TGTGCCAGCAGCGACCTCAGGGGATTCTACAATGAGCAGTTCTTC.

This rearrangement joins TRBV11-2 to TRBJ2-3; 8 bases fit TRBD2. Germline lookup yields CDR1 SGHAT and CDR2 FQNNGV. The CDR3 length is 15 residues. With 0 bases clipped from V and 5 bases from J, the junction kept 4 bases outside the gene matches. CDR3 nucleotide sequence: TGTGCCAGCAGCTTAGAGGCGGGGGGCGGAGATACGCAGTATTTT. Protein: CASSLEAGGGDTQYF.

The J gene is TRBJ1-5, the V gene TRBV3-1 (or the pseudogene TRBV3-2), with D uncertain. Germline CDR1 and CDR2: LGHDT and YNNKEL (reference sequence). This CDR3 has 14 residues. V was trimmed by 1 base and J by 7 bases, leaving 11 bases between them. The CDR3 protein is CASSQAGVGQPQHF. The CDR3 DNA reads as TGTGCCAGCAGCCAAGCGGGCGTTGGACAGCCCCAGCATTTT.